This T cell receptor (beta chain) is drawn from a study of blood T cell repertoires in COVID-19 (dated by TCRdb to 2019 to 2021). For the wider study: The collaborator samples originated in the United States, Italy and Spain and spanned the acute and convalescent phases of COVID-19. Samples were obtained from the ongoing ImmuneRACE study (first 160 participants) and from about 1,300 subjects provided by 6 global collaborators. The repertoires were released in a freely available public database meant as a resource for research on the immune response to SARS-CoV-2. Subjects who had been exposed to COVID-19, were actively infected with it, or had recovered from it provided the deeply sampled blood TCRbeta repertoires that made up the dataset. The prospective study material was composed of cDNA or gDNA derived from T cells, B-cell-depleted T cells, or PBMCs. Nearly every sample came with metadata listing a de-identified subject ID, COVID-19 status, age in years and sex. Where HLA class I and class II types were available, the types were taken from metadata supplied by the sample provider, not from assay-based typing. Summary of the overall study and its limitations: The amount of clinical and demographic metadata varied by source and participant and was provided uncurated.

Points on this clone: Its target antigen remains unknown. No clone much larger than this one lies a single base away; base qualities are absent. Other DNA sequences in the sample encode the same CDR3.

One collaborating source in Seattle enrolled patients while the patients were actively infected and followed the patients over time throughout the course of disease. The collaborating institutions used their own protocols to collect whole blood in K2EDTA tubes. Collaborator samples were shipped for TCRbeta analysis as frozen whole blood, isolated PBMCs, or DNA extracted from either sample type. Based on the germline V gene, the CDR1 and CDR2 sequences are LGHNT and FRNRAP. The trim is 3 bases for V and 10 bases for J, with a gap of 13 bases between the germline ends. The CDR3, cysteine through phenylalanine, is 12 amino acids long. The CDR3 DNA has 36 bases and is translated from base 1. TCRbeta CDR3 regions were amplified from genomic DNA by means of the immunoSEQ Assay, a bias-controlled multiplex PCR. Concerning the study's data processing: The number of nucleated cells in each sample was estimated by amplification of reference gene primers within the assay. To quantify the absolute abundance of each unique TCRbeta CDR3 rearrangement, sequence reads were collapsed and filtered. For each sample, productive Simpson clonality was calculated as the square root of Simpson's diversity index across productive rearrangements. Not all clones reach the TCRdb copy of this immuneACCESS table, which keeps in-frame sequences only. Checked studies attribute under half of the gap to unresolved V genes and leave the rest unexplained. The V and J calls and the clone size are those of that table, but D and trimming were determined from the DNA. The sample table holds under 300,000 clones, of which roughly 91% were seen once. 0.8% to 0.95% of the sample comes from the top ten.

The chain couples TRBV12-5 to TRBJ2-7; TRBD2 is a weak D gene call, 5 bases matching. The sequence was obtained from a man in his thirties or forties with COVID-19, enrolled during active disease. The source material was peripheral blood. The DNA sequence follows: TGTGCTAGTGGTTTAGATACTAGTTTCCAGTACTTC. Translated, it gives CASGLDTSFQYF.